A selection of T cell receptor beta chains follows, all from one sample in a study of type 1 and type 2 diabetes patients. Each CDR3 protein is one row after TCRdb ran MiXCR on the multiplex PCR reads. The table records some 250,000 distinct CDR3 sequences, roughly 50% of them present only once. Sequenced material: peripheral blood mononuclear cells (PBMCs). Every receptor here comes from a man between 18 and 29 years old with type 2 diabetes. Both conserved end residues are part of each CDR3. Each record gives: clone size, J gene, V gene, D gene, CDR3 protein, CDR3 DNA. The D gene is left open where the match is weak. Clone size, where shown, is once, few, many, or a class for clones that have expanded.

- TRBJ1-5 TRBV19 TRBD1 CASSGTGHSNQPQHF TGTGCCAGTAGTGGGACAGGACATAGCAATCAGCCCCAGCATTTT
- TRBJ1-1 TRBV5-1 - CASSFRVAQNTEAFF TGCGCCAGCAGCTTTAGGGTGGCGCAAAACACTGAAGCTTTCTTT
- TRBJ2-7 TRBV29-1 TRBD1 CSVVRDRAHEQYF TGCAGCGTTGTTAGGGACAGGGCCCACGAGCAGTACTTC
- TRBJ2-6 TRBV14 - CASSQEKGGSGANVLTF TGTGCCAGCAGCCAAGAGAAAGGGGGCTCTGGGGCCAACGTCCTGACTTTC
few TRBJ2-5 TRBV10-1 TRBD1 CASPCRCGQGLGTQYF TGCGCCAGCCCCTGTCGCTGCGGACAGGGTCTAGGGACCCAGTACTTC
- TRBJ2-7 TRBV4-1 TRBD1 CASSRQGASSYEQYF TGCGCCAGCAGCCGACAGGGGGCTTCTTCCTACGAGCAGTACTTC
- TRBJ1-5 TRBV6-2/TRBV6-3 - CASTQTTSAEGRRQPQHF TGTGCCAGCACCCAGACTACGTCAGCGGAGGGAAGGCGTCAGCCCCAGCATTTT
- TRBJ2-1 TRBV7-3 TRBD2 CASSFGLARSYNEQFF TGTGCCAGCAGCTTCGGACTAGCGCGCTCCTACAATGAGCAGTTCTTC
- TRBJ1-5 TRBV20-1 - CSARRGVNQPQHF TGCAGTGCTAGGAGGGGTGTAAATCAGCCCCAGCATTTT
few TRBJ2-7 TRBV5-1 - CASSLEGPLYEQYF TGCGCCAGCAGCTTGGAAGGGCCTCTTTACGAGCAGTACTTC
- TRBJ2-1 TRBV10-3 - CAISESQATNNEQFF TGTGCCATCAGTGAGTCTCAGGCAACTAACAATGAGCAGTTCTTC
- TRBJ2-1 TRBV7-3 TRBD2 CASSLMAIAGIRGGRSYNEQFF TGTGCCAGCAGCTTAATGGCAATAGCGGGAATCCGTGGCGGGAGGTCCTACAATGAGCAGTTCTTC
- TRBJ2-7 TRBV6-2/TRBV6-3 - CASSYGPAYEQYF TGTGCCAGCAGTTACGGGCCCGCCTACGAGCAGTACTTC
many TRBJ2-5 TRBV10-3 - CAIRMDGFETQYF TGTGCCATCAGAATGGACGGGTTTGAGACCCAGTACTTC
- TRBJ1-2 TRBV7-8 TRBD1 CASSTTGALLYGYTF TGTGCCAGCAGCACCACAGGGGCCCTTCTCTATGGCTACACCTTC
few TRBJ2-2 TRBV9 TRBD2 CASSVGPPSGSFTGELFF TGTGCCAGCAGCGTAGGCCCCCCTAGCGGGAGTTTCACCGGGGAGCTGTTTTTT
- TRBJ2-5 TRBV7-6 TRBD2 CASSSRRVAGGQETQYF TGTGCCAGCAGCTCCCGCCGGGTAGCGGGGGGGCAAGAGACCCAGTACTTC
- TRBJ2-1 TRBV20-1 - CSASGLSNSYNEQFF TGCAGTGCGTCGGGACTCTCCAATAGCTACAATGAGCAGTTCTTC
few TRBJ2-1 TRBV6-1 TRBD2 CASILGGAVGNEQFF TGTGCCAGCATCTTGGGAGGGGCCGTAGGTAATGAGCAGTTCTTC
many TRBJ2-7 TRBV25-1 TRBD2 CASSESFSGEQYF TGTGCCAGCAGTGAATCTTTTAGCGGGGAGCAGTACTTC
few TRBJ1-2 TRBV19 - CASSGVGKNYGYTF TGTGCCAGTAGCGGGGTGGGGAAGAACTATGGCTACACCTTC
- TRBJ1-3 TRBV7-8 - CASSFLTGMMNTIYF TGTGCCAGCAGCTTTCTCACAGGGATGATGAACACCATATATTTT
- TRBJ2-3 TRBV24-1 TRBD2 CATSDWTSGSTDTQYF TGTGCCACCAGTGATTGGACTAGCGGGAGCACAGATACGCAGTATTTT
few TRBJ2-5 TRBV12-5 - CASGLGTGEETQYF TGTGCTAGTGGTTTGGGCACCGGGGAGGAGACCCAGTACTTC
- TRBJ1-1 TRBV20-1 - CSARGEGGNTEAFF TGCAGTGCTAGGGGGGAGGGAGGGAACACTGAAGCTTTCTTT
- TRBJ2-1 TRBV28 TRBD1 CASSLWTGGRNEQFF TGTGCCAGCAGTTTATGGACAGGGGGGCGCAATGAGCAGTTCTTC
- TRBJ1-5 TRBV16 - CASSQSGGPDNQPQHF TGTGCCAGCAGCCAATCCGGGGGGCCTGACAATCAGCCCCAGCATTTT
- TRBJ2-1 TRBV7-2 - CASSAKNEFLYNEQFF TGTGCCAGCAGCGCAAAGAACGAGTTTCTATACAATGAGCAGTTCTTC
few TRBJ2-7 TRBV2 TRBD2 CASRNPSGESYEQYF TGTGCCAGCAGAAACCCTAGCGGTGAATCCTACGAGCAGTACTTC
few TRBJ2-1 TRBV7-3 TRBD2 CASSLQREAYNEQFF TGTGCCAGCAGCTTACAGCGGGAGGCCTACAATGAGCAGTTCTTC
few TRBJ1-2 TRBV7-3 - CASSPSGRLANYGYTF TGTGCCAGCAGCCCAAGCGGCCGACTAGCTAACTATGGCTACACCTTC
many TRBJ2-7 TRBV7-2 - CASSLNRPYEQYF TGTGCCAGCAGCTTAAATCGACCCTACGAGCAGTACTTC
once TRBJ2-7 TRBV5-6 TRBD2 CASSLRQVTSGSYEQYF TGTGCCAGCAGTTTAAGACAGGTGACTAGCGGGAGCTACGAGCAGTACTTC